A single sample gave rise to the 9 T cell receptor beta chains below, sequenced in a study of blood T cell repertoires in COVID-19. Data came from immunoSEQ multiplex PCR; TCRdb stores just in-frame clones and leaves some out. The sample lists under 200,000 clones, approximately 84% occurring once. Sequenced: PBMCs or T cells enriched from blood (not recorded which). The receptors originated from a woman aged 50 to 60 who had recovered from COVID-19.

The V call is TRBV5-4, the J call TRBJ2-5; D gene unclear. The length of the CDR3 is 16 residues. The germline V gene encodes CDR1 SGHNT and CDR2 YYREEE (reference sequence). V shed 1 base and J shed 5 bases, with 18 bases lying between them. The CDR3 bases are TGTGCCAGCAGCTTGCGGCTAGATGGAGTTTCGGAGACCCAGTACTTC. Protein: CASSLRLDGVSETQYF.

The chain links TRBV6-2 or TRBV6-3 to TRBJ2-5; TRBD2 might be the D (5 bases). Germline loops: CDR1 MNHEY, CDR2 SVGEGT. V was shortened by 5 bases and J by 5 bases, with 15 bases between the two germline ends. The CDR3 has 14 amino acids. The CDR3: CASSTRRIGETQYF. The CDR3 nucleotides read TGTGCCAGCAGTACGAGGAGGATCGGGGAGACCCAGTACTTC.

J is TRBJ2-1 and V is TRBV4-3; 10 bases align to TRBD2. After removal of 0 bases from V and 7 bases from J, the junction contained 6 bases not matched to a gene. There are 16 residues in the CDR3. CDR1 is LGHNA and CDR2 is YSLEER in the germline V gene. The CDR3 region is CASSQDLAGVVNEQFF. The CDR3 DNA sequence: TGCGCCAGCAGCCAAGATCTAGCGGGAGTCGTTAATGAGCAGTTCTTC.

CDR3 residues: CASSLAADRVSYEQYF. CDR3 nucleotides: TGCGCCAGCAGCCTCGCCGCCGACAGGGTATCCTACGAGCAGTACTTC. The rearrangement links TRBV4-1 to TRBJ2-7; 7 nucleotides align to TRBD1. The CDR3 is 16 residues long. The germline CDR1 and CDR2 sequences are MGHRA and YSYEKL. The ends lost 4 bases at V and 1 base at J; junction bases unmatched: 10.

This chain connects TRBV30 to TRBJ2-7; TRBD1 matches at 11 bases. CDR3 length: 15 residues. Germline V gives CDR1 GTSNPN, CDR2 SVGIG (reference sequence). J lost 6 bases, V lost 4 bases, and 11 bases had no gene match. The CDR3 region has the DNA TGTGCCTGGACCGCTGGAGGGACAGGGGGACTCGAGCAGTACTTC. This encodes CAWTAGGTGGLEQYF.

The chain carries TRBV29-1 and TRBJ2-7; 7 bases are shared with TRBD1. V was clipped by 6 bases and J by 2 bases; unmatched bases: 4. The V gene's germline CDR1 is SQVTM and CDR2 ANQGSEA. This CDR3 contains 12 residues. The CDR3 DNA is TGCAGCGTCACGGGACAGCCCTACGAGCAGTACTTC. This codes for CSVTGQPYEQYF.

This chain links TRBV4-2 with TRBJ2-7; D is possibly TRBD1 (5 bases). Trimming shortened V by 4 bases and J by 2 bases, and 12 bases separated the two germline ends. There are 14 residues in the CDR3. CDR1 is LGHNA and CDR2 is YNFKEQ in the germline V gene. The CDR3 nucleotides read TGTGCCAGCAGCCTAAAAGTAGGGGCCTACGAGCAGTACTTC. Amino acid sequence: CASSLKVGAYEQYF.

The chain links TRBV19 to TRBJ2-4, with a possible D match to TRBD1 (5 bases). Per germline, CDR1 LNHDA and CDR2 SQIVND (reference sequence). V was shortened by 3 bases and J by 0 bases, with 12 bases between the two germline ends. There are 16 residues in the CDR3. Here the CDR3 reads CASSIRQNLAKNIQYF. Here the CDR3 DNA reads TGTGCCAGTAGTATTAGACAGAACCTAGCCAAAAACATTCAGTACTTC.

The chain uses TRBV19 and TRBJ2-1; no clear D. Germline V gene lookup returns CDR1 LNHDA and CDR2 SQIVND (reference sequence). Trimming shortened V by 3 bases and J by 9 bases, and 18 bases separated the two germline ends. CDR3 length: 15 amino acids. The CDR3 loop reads CASSMARTLRGEQFF. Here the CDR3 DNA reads TGTGCCAGTAGTATGGCCAGAACCCTGAGAGGTGAGCAGTTCTTC.